What follows is one T cell receptor beta chain and its context. What it binds is not known. The same CDR3 is also encoded by other DNA sequences in this sample. This sample stems from a study of graft-versus-host responses after intestinal transplantation. Study context: The whole recipient group had anti-thymocyte globulin induction followed by tacrolimus and steroids for around 3 years.

The CDR3 runs to 17 residues. The V end was cut by 5 bases, the J end by 8 bases, with 27 bases between. Looked up from germline, CDR1 is LGHNT and CDR2 is FRNRAP. Study findings and constraints: HvG clone declines early post-transplant were associated with peak circulating GvH levels.

Profiled with immunoSEQ multiplex PCR; TCRdb holds only in-frame clones, not every one. The table has about 110,000 clones, just under 95% seen once; the top ten hold more than 0.95%. The source was unstimulated CD8+ T cells sorted from spleen or lymph node cells, collected before transplant. The receptor's source is a human donor who was the organ donor for an intestinal transplant. The chain is built from TRBV12-5 and TRBJ1-2; D is uncertain. The DNA of the CDR3 is TGTGCTAGTGGTCCTACCCCCCCGGGATGGGGTACTAGCGGCTACACCTTC. Its translation is CASGPTPPGWGTSGYTF.